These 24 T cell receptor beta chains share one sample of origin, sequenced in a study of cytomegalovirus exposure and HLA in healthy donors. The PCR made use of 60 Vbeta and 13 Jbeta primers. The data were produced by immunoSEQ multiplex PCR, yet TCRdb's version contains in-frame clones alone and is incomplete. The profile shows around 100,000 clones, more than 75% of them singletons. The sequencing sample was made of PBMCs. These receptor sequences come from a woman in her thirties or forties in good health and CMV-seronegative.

The CDR3 is CASSQGRVAGELFF. The CDR3 DNA reads as TGTGCCAGCAGCCAAGGACGGGTTGCCGGGGAGCTGTTTTTT. The chain employs TRBV14 and TRBJ2-2; no reliable D call. CDR1 SGHDN and CDR2 FVKESK come from the germline V gene. The CDR3 extends over 14 amino acids. V lost 1 base and J 6 bases, leaving 9 bases between the germline ends.

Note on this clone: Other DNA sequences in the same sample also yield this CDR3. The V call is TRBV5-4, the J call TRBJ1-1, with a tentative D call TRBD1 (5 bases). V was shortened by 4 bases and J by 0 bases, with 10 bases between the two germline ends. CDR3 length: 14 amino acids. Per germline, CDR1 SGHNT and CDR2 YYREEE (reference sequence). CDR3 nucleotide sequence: TGTGCCAGCAGCCTGCAGGGCATGAACACTGAAGCTTTCTTT. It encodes CASSLQGMNTEAFF.

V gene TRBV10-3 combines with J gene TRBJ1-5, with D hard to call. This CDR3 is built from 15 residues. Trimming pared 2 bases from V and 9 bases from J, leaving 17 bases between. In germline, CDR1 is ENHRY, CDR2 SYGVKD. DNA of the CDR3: TGTGCCATCAGTGAGGGGAGGAGCCTTCAAGGGCCCCAGCATTTT. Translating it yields CAISEGRSLQGPQHF.

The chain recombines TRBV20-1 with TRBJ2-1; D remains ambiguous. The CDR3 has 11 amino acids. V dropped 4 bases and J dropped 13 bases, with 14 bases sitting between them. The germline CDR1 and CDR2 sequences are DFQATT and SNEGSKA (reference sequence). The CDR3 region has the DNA TGCAGTGCTAATCCGGTGAGTCACCAGTTCTTC. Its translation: CSANPVSHQFF.

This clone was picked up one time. The CDR3 coding sequence is TGCGCCAGCAGCGAGGGGACAGGTACCTACGAGCAGTACTTC. As protein: CASSEGTGTYEQYF. The V and J genes are TRBV5-1 and TRBJ2-7, with 8 bases matching TRBD1. Germline CDR1 and CDR2: SGHRS and YFSETQ. The CDR3 extends over 14 amino acids. The V gene end was trimmed by 4 bases and the J gene end by 2 bases; junction bases not matched to a gene: 5.

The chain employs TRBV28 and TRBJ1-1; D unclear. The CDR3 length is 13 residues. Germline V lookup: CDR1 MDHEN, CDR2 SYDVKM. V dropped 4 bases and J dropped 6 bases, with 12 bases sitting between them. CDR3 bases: TGTGCCAGCAGTTCACCCCCCGGGGCTGAAGCTTTCTTT. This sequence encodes CASSSPPGAEAFF.

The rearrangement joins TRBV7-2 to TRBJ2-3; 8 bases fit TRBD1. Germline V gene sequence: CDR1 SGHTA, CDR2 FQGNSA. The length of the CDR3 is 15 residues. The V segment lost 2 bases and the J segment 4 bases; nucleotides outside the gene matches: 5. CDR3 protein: CASSLLRQGSDTQYF. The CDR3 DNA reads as TGTGCCAGCAGCTTATTAAGACAGGGGTCAGATACGCAGTATTTT.

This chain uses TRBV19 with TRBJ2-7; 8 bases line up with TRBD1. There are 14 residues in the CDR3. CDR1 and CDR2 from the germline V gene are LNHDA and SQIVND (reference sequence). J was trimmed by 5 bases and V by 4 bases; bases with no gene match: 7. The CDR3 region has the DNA TGTGCCAGTAGTAGGACGGACAGGGTCCACGAGCAGTACTTC. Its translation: CASSRTDRVHEQYF.

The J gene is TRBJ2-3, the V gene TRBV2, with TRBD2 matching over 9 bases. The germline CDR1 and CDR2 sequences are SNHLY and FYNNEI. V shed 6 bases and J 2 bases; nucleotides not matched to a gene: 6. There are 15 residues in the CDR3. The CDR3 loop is CASSSGTSNTDTQYF. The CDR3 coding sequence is TGTGCCAGCAGCTCCGGGACTAGCAACACAGATACGCAGTATTTT.

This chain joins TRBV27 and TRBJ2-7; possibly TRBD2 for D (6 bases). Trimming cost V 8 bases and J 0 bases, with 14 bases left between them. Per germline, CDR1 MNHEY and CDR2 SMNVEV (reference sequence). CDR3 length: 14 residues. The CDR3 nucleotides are TGTGCCAGCTCCCGCGGGGCAAGCTCCTACGAGCAGTACTTC. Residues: CASSRGASSYEQYF.

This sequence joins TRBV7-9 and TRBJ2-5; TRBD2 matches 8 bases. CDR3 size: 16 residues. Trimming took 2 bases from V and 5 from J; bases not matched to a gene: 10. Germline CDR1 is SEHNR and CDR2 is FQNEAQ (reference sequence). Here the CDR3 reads CASSLMTGGRWETQYF. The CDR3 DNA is TGTGCCAGCAGCTTAATGACTGGCGGGAGGTGGGAGACCCAGTACTTC.

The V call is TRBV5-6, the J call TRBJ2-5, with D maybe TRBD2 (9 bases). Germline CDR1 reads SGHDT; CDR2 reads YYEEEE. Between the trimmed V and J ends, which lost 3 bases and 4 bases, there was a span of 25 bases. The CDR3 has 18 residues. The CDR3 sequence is CASSSRGPLRREGETQYF. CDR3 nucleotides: TGTGCCAGCAGCTCCAGGGGGCCTTTGAGGCGGGAGGGAGAGACCCAGTACTTC.

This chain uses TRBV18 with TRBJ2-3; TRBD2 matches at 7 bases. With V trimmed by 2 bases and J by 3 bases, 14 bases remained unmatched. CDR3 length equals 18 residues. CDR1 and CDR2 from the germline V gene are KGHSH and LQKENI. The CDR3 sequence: CASSPRGLQYGGTDTQYF. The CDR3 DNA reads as TGTGCCAGCTCACCAAGGGGCTTGCAGTACGGGGGGACAGATACGCAGTATTTT.

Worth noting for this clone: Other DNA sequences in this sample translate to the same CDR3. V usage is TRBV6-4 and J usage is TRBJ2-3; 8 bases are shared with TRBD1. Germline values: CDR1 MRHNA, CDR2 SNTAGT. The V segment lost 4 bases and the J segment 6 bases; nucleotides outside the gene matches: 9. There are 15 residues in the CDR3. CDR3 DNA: TGTGCCAGCAGTGCTGGTGCAGGGGGCGTGGATACGCAGTATTTT. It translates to CASSAGAGGVDTQYF.

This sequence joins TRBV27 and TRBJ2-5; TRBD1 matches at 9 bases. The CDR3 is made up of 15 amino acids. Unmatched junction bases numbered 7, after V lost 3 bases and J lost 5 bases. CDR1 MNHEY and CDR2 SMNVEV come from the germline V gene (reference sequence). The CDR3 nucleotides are TGTGCCAGCAGTTTGCGACAGGGGGGAAGGGAGACCCAGTACTTC. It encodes CASSLRQGGRETQYF.

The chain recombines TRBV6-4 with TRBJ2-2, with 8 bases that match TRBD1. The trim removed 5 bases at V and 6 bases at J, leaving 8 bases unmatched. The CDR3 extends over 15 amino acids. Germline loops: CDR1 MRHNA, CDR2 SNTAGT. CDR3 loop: CASSNDRGEAGELFF. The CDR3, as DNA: TGTGCCAGCAGTAACGACAGGGGTGAGGCCGGGGAGCTGTTTTTT.

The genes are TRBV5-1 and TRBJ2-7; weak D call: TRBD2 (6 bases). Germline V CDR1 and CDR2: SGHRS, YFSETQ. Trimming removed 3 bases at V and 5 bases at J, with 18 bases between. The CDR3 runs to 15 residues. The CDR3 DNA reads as TGCGCCAGCAGCTCCATAGGCGGGAAAAAGGACGAGCAGTACTTC. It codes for CASSSIGGKKDEQYF.

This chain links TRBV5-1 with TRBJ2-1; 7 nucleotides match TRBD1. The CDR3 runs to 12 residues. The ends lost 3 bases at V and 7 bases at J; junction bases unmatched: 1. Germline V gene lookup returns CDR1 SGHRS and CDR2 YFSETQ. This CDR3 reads CASSSQGNEQFF. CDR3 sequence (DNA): TGCGCCAGCAGCTCACAGGGGAATGAGCAGTTCTTC.

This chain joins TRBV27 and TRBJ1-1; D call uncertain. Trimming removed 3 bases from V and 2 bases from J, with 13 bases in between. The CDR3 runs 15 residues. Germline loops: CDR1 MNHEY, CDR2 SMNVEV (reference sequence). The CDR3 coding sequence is TGTGCCAGCAGTTTTGAGGGTGACGGAAACACTGAAGCTTTCTTT. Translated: CASSFEGDGNTEAFF.

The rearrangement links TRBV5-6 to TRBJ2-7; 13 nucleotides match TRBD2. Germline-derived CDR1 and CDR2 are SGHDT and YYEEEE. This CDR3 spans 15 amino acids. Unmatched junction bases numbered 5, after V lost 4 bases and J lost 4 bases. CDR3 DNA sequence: TGTGCCAGCAGCCGTCGGACTAGCGGGAGATACGAGCAGTACTTC. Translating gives CASSRRTSGRYEQYF.

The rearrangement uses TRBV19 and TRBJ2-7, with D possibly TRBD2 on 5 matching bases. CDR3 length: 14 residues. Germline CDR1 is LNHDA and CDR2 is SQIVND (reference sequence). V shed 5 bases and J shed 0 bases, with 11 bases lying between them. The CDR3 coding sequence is TGTGCCAGTAGTGCAAGGGAGAGCTCCTACGAGCAGTACTTC. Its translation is CASSARESSYEQYF.

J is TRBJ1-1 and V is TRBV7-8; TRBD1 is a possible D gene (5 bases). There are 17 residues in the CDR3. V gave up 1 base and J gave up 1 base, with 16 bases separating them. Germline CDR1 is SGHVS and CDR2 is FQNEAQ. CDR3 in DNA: TGTGCCAGCAGCTTAGGATTGGGGTCAGGGTGGAACACTGAAGCTTTCTTT. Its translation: CASSLGLGSGWNTEAFF.

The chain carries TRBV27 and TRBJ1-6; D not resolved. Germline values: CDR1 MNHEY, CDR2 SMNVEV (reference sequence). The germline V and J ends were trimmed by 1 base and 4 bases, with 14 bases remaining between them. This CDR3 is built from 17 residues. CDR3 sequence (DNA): TGTGCCAGCAGTTTATACTATCGGGAGGGTTATAATTCACCCCTCCACTTT. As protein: CASSLYYREGYNSPLHF.

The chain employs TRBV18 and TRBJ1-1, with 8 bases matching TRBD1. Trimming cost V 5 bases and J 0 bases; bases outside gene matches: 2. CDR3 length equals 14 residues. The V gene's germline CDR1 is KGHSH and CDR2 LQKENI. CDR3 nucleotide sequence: TGTGCCAGCTCAAGGGACAGGATGAACACTGAAGCTTTCTTT. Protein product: CASSRDRMNTEAFF.